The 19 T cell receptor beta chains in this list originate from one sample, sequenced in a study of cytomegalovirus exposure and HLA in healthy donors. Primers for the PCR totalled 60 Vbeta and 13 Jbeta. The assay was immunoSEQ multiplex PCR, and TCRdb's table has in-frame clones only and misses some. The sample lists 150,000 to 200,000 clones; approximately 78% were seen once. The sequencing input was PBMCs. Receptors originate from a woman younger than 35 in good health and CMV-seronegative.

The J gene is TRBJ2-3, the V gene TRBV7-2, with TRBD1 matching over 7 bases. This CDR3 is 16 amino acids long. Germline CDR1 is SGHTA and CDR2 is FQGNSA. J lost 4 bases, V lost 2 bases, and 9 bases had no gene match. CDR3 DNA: TGTGCCAGCAGCTTATGGGGCAGGGGGTCCGCAGATACGCAGTATTTT. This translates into CASSLWGRGSADTQYF.

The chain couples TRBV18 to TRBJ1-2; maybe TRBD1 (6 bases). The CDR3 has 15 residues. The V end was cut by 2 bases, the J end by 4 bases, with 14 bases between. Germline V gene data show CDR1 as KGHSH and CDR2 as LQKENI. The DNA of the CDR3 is TGTGCCAGCTCACCAGCACTACAGGGCGCCTATGGCTACACCTTC. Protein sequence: CASSPALQGAYGYTF.

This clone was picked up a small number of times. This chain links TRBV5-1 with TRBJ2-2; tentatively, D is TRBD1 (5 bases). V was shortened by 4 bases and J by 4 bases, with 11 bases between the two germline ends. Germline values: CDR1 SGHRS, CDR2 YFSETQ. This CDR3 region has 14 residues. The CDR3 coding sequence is TGCGCCAGCAGCCTCAGGGCTAGCACCGGGGAGCTGTTTTTT. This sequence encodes CASSLRASTGELFF.

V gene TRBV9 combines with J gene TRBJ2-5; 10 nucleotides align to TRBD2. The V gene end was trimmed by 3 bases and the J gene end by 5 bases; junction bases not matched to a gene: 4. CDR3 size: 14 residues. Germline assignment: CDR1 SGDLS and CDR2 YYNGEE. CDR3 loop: CASSGAGGLETQYF. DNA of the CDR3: TGTGCCAGCAGCGGAGCGGGGGGGCTCGAGACCCAGTACTTC.

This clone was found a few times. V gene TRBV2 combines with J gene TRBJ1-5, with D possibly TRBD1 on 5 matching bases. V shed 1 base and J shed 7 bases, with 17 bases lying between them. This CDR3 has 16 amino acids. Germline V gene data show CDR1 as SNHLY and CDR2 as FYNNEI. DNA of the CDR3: TGTGCCAGCAGTGAAGAGAGACAGTGGGGTAGGCAGCCCCAGCATTTT. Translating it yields CASSEERQWGRQPQHF.

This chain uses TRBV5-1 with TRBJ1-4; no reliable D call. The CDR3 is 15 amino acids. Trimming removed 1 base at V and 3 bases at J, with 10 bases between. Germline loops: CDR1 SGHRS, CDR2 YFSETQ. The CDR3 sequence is CASSLLGTANEKLFF. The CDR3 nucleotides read TGCGCCAGCAGCTTGCTAGGCACGGCTAATGAAAAACTGTTTTTT.

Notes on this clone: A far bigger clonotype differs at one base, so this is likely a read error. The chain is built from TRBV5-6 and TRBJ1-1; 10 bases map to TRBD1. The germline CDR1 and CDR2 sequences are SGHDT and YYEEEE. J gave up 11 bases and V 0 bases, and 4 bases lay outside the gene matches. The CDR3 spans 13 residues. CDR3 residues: CASSLVMGQGAFF. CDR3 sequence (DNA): TGTGCCAGCAGCTTGGTTATGGGACAGGGGGCTTTCTTT.

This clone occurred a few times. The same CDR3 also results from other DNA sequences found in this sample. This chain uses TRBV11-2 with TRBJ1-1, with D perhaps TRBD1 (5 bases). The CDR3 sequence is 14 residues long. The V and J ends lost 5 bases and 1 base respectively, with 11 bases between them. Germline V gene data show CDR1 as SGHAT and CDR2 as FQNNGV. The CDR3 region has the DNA TGTGCCAGCAGCCTTAGGGGTGGGAACACTGAAGCTTTCTTT. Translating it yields CASSLRGGNTEAFF.

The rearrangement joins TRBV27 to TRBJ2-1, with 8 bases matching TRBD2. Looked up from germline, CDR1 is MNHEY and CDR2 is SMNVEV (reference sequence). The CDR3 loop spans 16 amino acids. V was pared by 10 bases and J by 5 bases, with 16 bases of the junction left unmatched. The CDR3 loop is CATKLGPGGPHNEQFF. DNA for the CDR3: TGTGCCACCAAACTCGGCCCGGGAGGGCCTCACAATGAGCAGTTCTTC.

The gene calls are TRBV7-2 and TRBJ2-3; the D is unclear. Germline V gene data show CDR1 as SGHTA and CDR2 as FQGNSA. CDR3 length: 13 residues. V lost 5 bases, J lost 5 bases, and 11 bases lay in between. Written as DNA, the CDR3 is TGTGCCAGCAGCCCGGCGGTGGGAGATACGCAGTATTTT. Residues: CASSPAVGDTQYF.

CDR3 amino acids: CAISVVWPNEQYF. DNA for the CDR3: TGTGCCATCAGTGTTGTGTGGCCGAACGAGCAGTACTTC. The genes are TRBV10-3 and TRBJ2-7; D is ambiguous. Trimming took 4 bases from V and 5 from J, leaving 12 bases between them. Per germline, CDR1 ENHRY and CDR2 SYGVKD. This CDR3 has 13 residues.

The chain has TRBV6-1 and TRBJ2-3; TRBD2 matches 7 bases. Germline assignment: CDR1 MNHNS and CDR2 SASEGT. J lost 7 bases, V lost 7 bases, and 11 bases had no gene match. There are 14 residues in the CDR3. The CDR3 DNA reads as TGTGCCAGCACTCCTGCCGGGAGGCCAAATACGCAGTATTTT. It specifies CASTPAGRPNTQYF.

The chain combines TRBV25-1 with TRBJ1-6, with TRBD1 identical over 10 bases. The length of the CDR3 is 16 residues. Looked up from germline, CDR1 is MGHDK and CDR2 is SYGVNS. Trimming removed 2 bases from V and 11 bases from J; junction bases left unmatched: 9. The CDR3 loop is CASSEGSRTGGPPLHF. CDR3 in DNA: TGTGCCAGCAGTGAAGGGAGTAGGACAGGGGGGCCACCCCTCCACTTT.

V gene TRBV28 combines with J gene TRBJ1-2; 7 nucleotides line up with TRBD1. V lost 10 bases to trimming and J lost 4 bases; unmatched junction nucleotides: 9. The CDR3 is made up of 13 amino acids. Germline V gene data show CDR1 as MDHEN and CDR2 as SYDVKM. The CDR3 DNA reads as TGTGCCATCCCTCGACAGGGTGGCTATGGCTACACCTTC. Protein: CAIPRQGGYGYTF.

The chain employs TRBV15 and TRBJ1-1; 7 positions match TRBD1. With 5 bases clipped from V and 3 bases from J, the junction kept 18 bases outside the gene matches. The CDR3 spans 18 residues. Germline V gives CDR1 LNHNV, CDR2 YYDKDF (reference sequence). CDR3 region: CATSVSWRDSIRHTEAFF. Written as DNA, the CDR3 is TGTGCCACCAGCGTTTCTTGGAGGGACAGCATCAGGCACACTGAAGCTTTCTTT.

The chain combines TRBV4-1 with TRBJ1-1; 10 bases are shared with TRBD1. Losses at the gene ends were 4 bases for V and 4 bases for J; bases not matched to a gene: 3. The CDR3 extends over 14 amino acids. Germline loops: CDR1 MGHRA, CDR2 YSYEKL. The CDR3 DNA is TGCGCCAGCAGCCGGCGGACAGGGGGCACTGAAGCTTTCTTT. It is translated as CASSRRTGGTEAFF.

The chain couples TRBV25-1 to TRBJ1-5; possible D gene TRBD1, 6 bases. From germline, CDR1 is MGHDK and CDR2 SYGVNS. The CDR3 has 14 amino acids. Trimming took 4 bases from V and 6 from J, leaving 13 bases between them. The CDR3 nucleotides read TGTGCCAGCAGTGTCCCAGGGGATGCTCAGCCCCAGCATTTT. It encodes CASSVPGDAQPQHF.

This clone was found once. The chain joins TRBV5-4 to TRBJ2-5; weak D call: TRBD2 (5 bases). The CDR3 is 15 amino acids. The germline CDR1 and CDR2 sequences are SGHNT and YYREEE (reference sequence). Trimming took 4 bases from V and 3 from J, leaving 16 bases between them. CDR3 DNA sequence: TGTGCCAGCAGCCTGGTCGGACGACTAAAAGAGACCCAGTACTTC. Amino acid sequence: CASSLVGRLKETQYF. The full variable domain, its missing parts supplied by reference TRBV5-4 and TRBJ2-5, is ETGVTQSPTHLIKTRGQQVTLRCSSQSGHNTVSWYQQALGQGPQFIFQYYREEENGRGNFPPRFSGLQFPNYSSELNVNALELDDSALYLCASSLVGRLKETQYFGPGTRLLVL.

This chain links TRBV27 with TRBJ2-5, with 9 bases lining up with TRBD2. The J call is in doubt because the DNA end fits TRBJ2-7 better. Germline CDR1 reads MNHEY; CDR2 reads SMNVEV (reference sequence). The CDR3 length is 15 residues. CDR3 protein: CASSYGVAGADEQYF. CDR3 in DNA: TGTGCCAGCAGTTATGGAGTAGCGGGAGCCGACGAGCAGTACTTC.